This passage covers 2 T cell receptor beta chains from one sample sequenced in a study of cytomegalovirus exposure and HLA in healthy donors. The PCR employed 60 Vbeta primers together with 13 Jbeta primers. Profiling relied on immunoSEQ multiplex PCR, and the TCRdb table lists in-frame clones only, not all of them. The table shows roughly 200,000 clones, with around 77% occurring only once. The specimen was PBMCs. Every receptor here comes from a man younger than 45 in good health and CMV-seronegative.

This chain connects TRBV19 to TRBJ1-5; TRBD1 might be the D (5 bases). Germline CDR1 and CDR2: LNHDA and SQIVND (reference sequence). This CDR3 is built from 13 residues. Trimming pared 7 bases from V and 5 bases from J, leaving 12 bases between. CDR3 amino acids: CASTGGVDQPQHF. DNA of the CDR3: TGTGCCAGTACCGGAGGGGTTGATCAGCCCCAGCATTTT. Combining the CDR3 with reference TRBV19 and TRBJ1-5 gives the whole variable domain DGGITQSPKYLFRKEGQNVTLSCEQNLNHDAMYWYRQDPGQGLRLIYYSQIVNDFQKGDIAEGYSVSREKKESFPLTVTSAQKNPTAFYLCASTGGVDQPQHFGDGTRLSIL.

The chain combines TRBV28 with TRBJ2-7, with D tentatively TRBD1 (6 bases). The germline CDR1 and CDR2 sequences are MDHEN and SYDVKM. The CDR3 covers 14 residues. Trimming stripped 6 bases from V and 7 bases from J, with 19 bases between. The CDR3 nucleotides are TGTGCCAGCAGACCCGGACAGAAACTGCGTGAGCAGTACTTC. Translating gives CASRPGQKLREQYF.